A single sample gave rise to the 4 T cell receptor beta chains below, sequenced in a study of shared clonotypes between healthy human individuals. Measured with immunoSEQ multiplex PCR; TCRdb has only the in-frame clones, and not every one. The repertoire consists of hundreds of thousands of clones, with 74% occurring once and the leading ten covering about 1.7%. Input material: memory CD4+ T cells sorted from blood. Described subset: CD45RA-negative fraction. The receptor set was obtained from a woman aged 30 to 39 in good health.

The rearrangement links TRBV7-9 to TRBJ2-7, with TRBD1 as a possible D gene (6 bases). Trimming took off 1 base at V and 6 bases at J, with 13 bases between the two ends. The CDR3 runs to 14 residues. Germline V gives CDR1 SEHNR, CDR2 FQNEAQ (reference sequence). The CDR3 DNA reads as TGTGCCAGCAGCTTAGGAATGACAGGCCCCGAGCAGTACTTC. It yields the protein CASSLGMTGPEQYF.

The chain has TRBV6-1 and TRBJ1-5; weak D call: TRBD1 (6 bases). CDR3 length: 13 amino acids. The ends were cut back, 7 bases at V and 6 bases at J, with 13 bases in the middle. CDR1 is MNHNS and CDR2 is SASEGT in the germline V gene. Here the CDR3 DNA reads TGTGCCAGCAACGAACGGGGGGCTCAGCCCCAGCATTTT. Translated: CASNERGAQPQHF.

There are a few counts of this clone. The chain employs TRBV2 and TRBJ2-1, with 9 bases lining up with TRBD2. V gave up 8 bases and J gave up 5 bases; unmatched junction bases: 10. Germline lookup yields CDR1 SNHLY and CDR2 FYNNEI. There are 15 residues in the CDR3. The CDR3 here is CASAEWLAGNNEQFF. CDR3 nucleotides: TGTGCCAGCGCCGAGTGGCTAGCGGGAAACAATGAGCAGTTCTTC.

CDR3 sequence: CASGRGTSGKETQYF. The CDR3 DNA is TGTGCTAGTGGCAGAGGGACTAGCGGAAAAGAGACCCAGTACTTC. This chain connects TRBV12-5 to TRBJ2-5; 11 bases line up with TRBD2. Germline V gene lookup returns CDR1 LGHNT and CDR2 FRNRAP. The ends lost 6 bases at V and 3 bases at J; junction bases unmatched: 6. This CDR3 contains 15 residues.